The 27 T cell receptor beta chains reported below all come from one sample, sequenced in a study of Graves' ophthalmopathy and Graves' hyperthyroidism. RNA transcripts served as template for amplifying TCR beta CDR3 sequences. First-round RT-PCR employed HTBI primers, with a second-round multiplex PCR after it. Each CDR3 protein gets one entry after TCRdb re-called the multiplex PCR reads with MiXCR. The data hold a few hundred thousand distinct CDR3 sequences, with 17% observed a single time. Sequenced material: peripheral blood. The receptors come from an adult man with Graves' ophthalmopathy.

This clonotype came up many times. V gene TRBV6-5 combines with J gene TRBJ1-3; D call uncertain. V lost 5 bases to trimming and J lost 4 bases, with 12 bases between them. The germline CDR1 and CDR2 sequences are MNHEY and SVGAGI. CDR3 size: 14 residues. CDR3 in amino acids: CASSPDPGGNTIYF. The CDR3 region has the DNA TGTGCCAGCAGTCCGGACCCGGGAGGAAACACCATATATTTT.

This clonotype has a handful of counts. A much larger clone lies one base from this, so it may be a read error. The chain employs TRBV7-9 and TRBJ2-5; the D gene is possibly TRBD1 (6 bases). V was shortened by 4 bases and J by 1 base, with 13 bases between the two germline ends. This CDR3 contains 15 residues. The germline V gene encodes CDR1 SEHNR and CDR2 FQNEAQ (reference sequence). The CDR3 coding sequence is TGTGCCAGCAGCTATCTCCGGGACACCCAAGAGACCCAGTACTTC. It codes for CASSYLRDTQETQYF.

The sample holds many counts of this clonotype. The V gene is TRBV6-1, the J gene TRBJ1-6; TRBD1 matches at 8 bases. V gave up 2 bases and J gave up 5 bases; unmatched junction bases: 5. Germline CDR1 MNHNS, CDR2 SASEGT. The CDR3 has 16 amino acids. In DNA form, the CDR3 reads TGTGCCAGCAGTGAACAAGGGACAGGAAATAATTCACCCCTCCACTTT. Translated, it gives CASSEQGTGNNSPLHF.

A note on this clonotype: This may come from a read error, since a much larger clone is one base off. CDR3 sequence: CSVSGRSAETQYF. CDR3 DNA sequence: TGCAGTGTTAGCGGGAGATCCGCGGAGACCCAGTACTTC. The rearrangement joins TRBV20-1 to TRBJ2-5; 9 positions match TRBD2. The trim removed 7 bases at V and 5 bases at J, leaving 8 bases unmatched. The CDR3 sequence is 13 residues long. Germline assignment: CDR1 DFQATT and CDR2 SNEGSKA (reference sequence).

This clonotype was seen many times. This chain's CDR3 is CSARDEMAALRTGELFF. DNA of the CDR3: TGCAGTGCTAGAGATGAGATGGCGGCCCTCCGGACCGGGGAGCTGTTTTTT. The chain employs TRBV20-1 and TRBJ2-2; D not certain. Per the germline V gene, CDR1 is DFQATT and CDR2 is SNEGSKA (reference sequence). This CDR3 has 17 amino acids. V lost 0 bases to trimming and J lost 5 bases, with 19 bases between them.

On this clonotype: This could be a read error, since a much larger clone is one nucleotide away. CDR3 nucleotide sequence: TGTGCCGGCACCGGGACTAGCGAAGGCGGGCAGTACTTC. Translated: CAGTGTSEGGQYF. This rearrangement joins TRBV2 to TRBJ2-7; 10 bases are shared with TRBD2. J gave up 9 bases and V 11 bases, and 13 bases lay outside the gene matches. CDR1 and CDR2 from the germline V gene are SNHLY and FYNNEI. The CDR3 contains 13 residues.

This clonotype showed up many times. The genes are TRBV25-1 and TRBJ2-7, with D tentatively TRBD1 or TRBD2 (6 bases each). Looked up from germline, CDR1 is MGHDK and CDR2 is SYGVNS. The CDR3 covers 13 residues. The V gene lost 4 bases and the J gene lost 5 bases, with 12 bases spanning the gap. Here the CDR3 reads CASSGLGGHEQYF. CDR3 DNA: TGTGCCAGCAGTGGGCTCGGGGGCCACGAGCAGTACTTC.

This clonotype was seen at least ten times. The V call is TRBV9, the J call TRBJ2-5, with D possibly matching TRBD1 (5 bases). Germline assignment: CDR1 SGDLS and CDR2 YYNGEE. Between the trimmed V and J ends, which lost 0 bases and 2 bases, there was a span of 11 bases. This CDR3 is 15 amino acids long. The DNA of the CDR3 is TGTGCCAGCAGCGTAGTAGGGGCCCTTCAAGAGACCCAGTACTTC. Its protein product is CASSVVGALQETQYF.

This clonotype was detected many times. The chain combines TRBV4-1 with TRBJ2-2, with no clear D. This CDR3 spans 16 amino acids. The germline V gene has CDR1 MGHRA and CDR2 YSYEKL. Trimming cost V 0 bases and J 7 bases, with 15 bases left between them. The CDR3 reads CASSQDSDPRHGELFF. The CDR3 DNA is TGCGCCAGCAGCCAAGATTCGGACCCGCGTCACGGGGAGCTGTTTTTT.

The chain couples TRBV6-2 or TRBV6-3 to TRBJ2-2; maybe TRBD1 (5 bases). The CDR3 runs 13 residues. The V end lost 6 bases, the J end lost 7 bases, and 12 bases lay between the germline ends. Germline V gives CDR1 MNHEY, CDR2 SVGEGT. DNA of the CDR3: TGTGCCAGCAGCTTACGTAGGGGCGGGGAGCTGTTTTTT. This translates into CASSLRRGGELFF.

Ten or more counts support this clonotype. The CDR3 loop is CASSFSDRQETQYF. The CDR3 nucleotides are TGCGCCAGCAGCTTCTCGGACAGACAAGAGACCCAGTACTTC. The genes are TRBV5-1 and TRBJ2-5; a weak D match, TRBD1 (6 bases). The CDR3 runs to 14 residues. V lost 2 bases to trimming and J lost 2 bases, with 10 bases between them. Looked up from germline, CDR1 is SGHRS and CDR2 is YFSETQ.

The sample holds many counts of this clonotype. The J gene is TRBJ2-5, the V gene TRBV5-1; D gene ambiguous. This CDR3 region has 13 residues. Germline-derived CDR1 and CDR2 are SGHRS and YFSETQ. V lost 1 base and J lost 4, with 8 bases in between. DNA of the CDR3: TGCGCCAGCAGCTTGCGGTGGGGAGAGACCCAGTACTTC. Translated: CASSLRWGETQYF.

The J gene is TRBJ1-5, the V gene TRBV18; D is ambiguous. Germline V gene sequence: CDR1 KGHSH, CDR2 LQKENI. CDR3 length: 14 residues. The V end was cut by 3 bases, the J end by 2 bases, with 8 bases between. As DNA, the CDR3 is TGTGCCAGCTCACCCACTGCGGGCAATCAGCCCCAGCATTTT. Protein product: CASSPTAGNQPQHF.

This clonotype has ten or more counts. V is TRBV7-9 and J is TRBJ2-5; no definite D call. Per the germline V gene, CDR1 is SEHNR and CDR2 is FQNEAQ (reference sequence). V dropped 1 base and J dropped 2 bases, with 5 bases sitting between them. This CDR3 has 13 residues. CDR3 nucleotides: TGTGCCAGCAGCTTAGTGGATCAAGAGACCCAGTACTTC. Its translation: CASSLVDQETQYF.

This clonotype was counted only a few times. The CDR3: CASSFLSGLAGVETQYF. As DNA, the CDR3 is TGTGCCAGCAGCTTTCTGTCGGGACTAGCGGGAGTTGAGACCCAGTACTTC. This rearrangement joins TRBV5-5 to TRBJ2-5, with TRBD2 matching 14 bases. There are 17 residues in the CDR3. The V gene's germline CDR1 is SGHKS and CDR2 YYEKEE (reference sequence). J lost 5 bases, V lost 2 bases, and 8 bases had no gene match.

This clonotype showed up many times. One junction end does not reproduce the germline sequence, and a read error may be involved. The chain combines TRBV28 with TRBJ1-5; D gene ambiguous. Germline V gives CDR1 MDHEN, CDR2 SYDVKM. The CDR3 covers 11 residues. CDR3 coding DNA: TGTGCCAGCAGCCCCCCGCGTGAGACATATTTT. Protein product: CASSPPRETYF.

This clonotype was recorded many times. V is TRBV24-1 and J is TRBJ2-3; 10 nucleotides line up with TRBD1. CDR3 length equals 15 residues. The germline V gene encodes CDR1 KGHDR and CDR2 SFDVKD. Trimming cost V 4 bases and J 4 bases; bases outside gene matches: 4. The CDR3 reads CATSDPTGGPDTQYF. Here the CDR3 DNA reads TGTGCCACCAGTGACCCGACAGGGGGCCCAGATACGCAGTATTTT.

The CDR3: CSVVVWNTEAFF. The CDR3 nucleotides read TGCAGCGTTGTGGTATGGAACACTGAAGCTTTCTTT. The rearrangement joins TRBV29-1 to TRBJ1-1; D unresolved. Trimming shortened V by 4 bases and J by 1 base, and 7 bases separated the two germline ends. CDR1 and CDR2 from the germline V gene are SQVTM and ANQGSEA. The CDR3 loop spans 12 amino acids.

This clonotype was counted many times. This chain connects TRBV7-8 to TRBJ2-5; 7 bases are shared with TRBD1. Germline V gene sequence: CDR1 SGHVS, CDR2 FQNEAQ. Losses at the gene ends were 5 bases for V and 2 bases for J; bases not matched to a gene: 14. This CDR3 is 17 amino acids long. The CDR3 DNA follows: TGTGCCAGCAGCCCTAGGACAGGCGCGATTGGACAAGAGACCCAGTACTTC. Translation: CASSPRTGAIGQETQYF.

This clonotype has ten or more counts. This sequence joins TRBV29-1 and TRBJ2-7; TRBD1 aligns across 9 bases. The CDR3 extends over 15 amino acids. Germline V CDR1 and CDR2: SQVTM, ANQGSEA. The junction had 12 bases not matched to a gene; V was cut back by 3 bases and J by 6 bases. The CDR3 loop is CSVERASGTGSEQYF. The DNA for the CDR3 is TGCAGCGTTGAGCGAGCATCCGGGACAGGGAGCGAGCAGTACTTC.

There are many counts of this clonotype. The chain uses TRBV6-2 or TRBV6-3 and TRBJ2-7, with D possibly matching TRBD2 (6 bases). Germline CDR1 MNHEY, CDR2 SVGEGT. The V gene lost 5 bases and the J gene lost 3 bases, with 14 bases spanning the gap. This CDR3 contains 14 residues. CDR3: CASSRNSGSYEQYF. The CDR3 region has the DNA TGTGCCAGCAGTCGTAATAGCGGAAGCTACGAGCAGTACTTC.

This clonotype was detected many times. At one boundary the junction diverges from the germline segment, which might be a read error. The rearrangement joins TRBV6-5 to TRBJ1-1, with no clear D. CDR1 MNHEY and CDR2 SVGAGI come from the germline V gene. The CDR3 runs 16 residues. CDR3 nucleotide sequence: TGTGCCAGCAGTTACTCGATGGCGCAGGAGAACGCTGAAGCTTTCTTT. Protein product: CASSYSMAQENAEAFF.

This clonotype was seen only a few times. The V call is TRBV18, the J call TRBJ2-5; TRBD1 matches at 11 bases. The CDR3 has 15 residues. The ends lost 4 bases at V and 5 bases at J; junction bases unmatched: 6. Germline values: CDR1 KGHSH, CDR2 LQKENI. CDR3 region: CASSQWTGGVETQYF. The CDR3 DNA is TGTGCCAGCTCACAGTGGACAGGGGGCGTTGAGACCCAGTACTTC. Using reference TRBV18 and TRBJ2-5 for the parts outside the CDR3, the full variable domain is NAGVMQNPRHLVRRRGQEARLRCSPMKGHSHVYWYRQLPEEGLKFMVYLQKENIIDESGMPKERFSAEFPKEGPSILRIQQVVRGDSAAYFCASSQWTGGVETQYFGPGTRLLVL.

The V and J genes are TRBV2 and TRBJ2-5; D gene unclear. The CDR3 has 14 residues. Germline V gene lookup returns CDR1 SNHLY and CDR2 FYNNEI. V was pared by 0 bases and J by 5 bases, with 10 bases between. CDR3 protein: CASSEAGRTETQYF. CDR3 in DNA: TGTGCCAGCAGTGAAGCTGGCAGGACGGAGACCCAGTACTTC.

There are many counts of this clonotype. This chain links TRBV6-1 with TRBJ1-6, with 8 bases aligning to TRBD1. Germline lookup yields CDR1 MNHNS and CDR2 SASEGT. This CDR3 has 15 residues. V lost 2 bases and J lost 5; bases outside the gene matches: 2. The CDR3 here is CASSEQGANNSPLHF. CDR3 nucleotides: TGTGCCAGCAGTGAACAGGGGGCAAATAATTCACCCCTCCACTTT.

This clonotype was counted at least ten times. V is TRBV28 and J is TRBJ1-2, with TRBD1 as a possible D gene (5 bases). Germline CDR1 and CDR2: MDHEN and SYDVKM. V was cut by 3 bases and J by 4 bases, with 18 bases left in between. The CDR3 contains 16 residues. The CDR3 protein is CASSLSLGAGSYGYTF. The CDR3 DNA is TGTGCCAGCAGTTTGTCCCTTGGGGCGGGGAGCTATGGCTACACCTTC.

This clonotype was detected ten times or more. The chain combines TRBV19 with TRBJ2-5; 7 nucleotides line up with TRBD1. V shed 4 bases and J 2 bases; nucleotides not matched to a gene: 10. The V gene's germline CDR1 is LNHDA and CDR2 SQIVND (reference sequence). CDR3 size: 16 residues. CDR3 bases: TGTGCCAGTAGTACCGATGGACAGGTCCGGCAAGAGACCCAGTACTTC. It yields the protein CASSTDGQVRQETQYF.